Listed below are T cell receptor beta chains from one sample, sequenced in a study of post-analysis software for immune sequencing data. TCRdb re-derived calls from the PCR reads in MiXCR, one entry per CDR3 protein. This table has about 770,000 distinct CDR3 sequences, approximately 44% appearing once. Sequenced input: blood. The source is a girl aged 10 to 17 with multiple sclerosis. CDR3s include the opening cysteine and the closing phenylalanine or tryptophan. Fields, in order: D gene, V gene, J gene, clone size, CDR3 protein, CDR3 DNA. A D gene is named only where the DNA matches it firmly. The listing skips clone size in some rows; elsewhere it reads once, few, many or a size class.

D gene: .; V gene: TRBV9; J gene: TRBJ1-2; clone size: .; CDR3 protein: CASLRDGYGYTF; CDR3 DNA: TGTGCCAGTCTCCGGGACGGCTATGGCTACACCTTC
D gene: TRBD2; V gene: TRBV7-2; J gene: TRBJ2-3; clone size: .; CDR3 protein: CASSRLAGAPSTDTQYF; CDR3 DNA: TGTGCCAGCAGTCGACTAGCGGGAGCTCCTAGCACAGATACGCAGTATTTT
D gene: TRBD2; V gene: TRBV14; J gene: TRBJ2-7; clone size: .; CDR3 protein: CASSQGTSSYEQYF; CDR3 DNA: TGTGCCAGCAGCCAGGGGACTAGCTCCTACGAGCAGTACTTC
D gene: TRBD2; V gene: TRBV5-1; J gene: TRBJ2-1; clone size: few; CDR3 protein: CASSLNSREYEQFF; CDR3 DNA: TGCGCCAGTAGCTTGAACTCGCGGGAGTATGAGCAGTTCTTC
D gene: .; V gene: TRBV10-3; J gene: TRBJ2-1; clone size: .; CDR3 protein: CAIGGTFDEQFF; CDR3 DNA: TGTGCCATCGGGGGGACCTTCGATGAGCAGTTCTTC
D gene: .; V gene: TRBV29-1; J gene: TRBJ2-1; clone size: few; CDR3 protein: CSVEGLGGYNEQFF; CDR3 DNA: TGCAGCGTTGAAGGCCTTGGTGGGTACAATGAGCAGTTCTTC
D gene: .; V gene: TRBV27; J gene: TRBJ2-5; clone size: few; CDR3 protein: CATRATGETQYF; CDR3 DNA: TGTGCCACCAGGGCCACGGGAGAGACCCAGTACTTC
D gene: TRBD2; V gene: TRBV27; J gene: TRBJ2-5; clone size: .; CDR3 protein: CASSRRLAGVGETQYF; CDR3 DNA: TGTGCCAGCAGTCGGAGACTAGCGGGAGTTGGGGAGACCCAGTACTTC
D gene: .; V gene: TRBV15; J gene: TRBJ2-7; clone size: .; CDR3 protein: CATSRGGYEQYF; CDR3 DNA: TGTGCCACCAGCCGGGGTGGTTACGAGCAGTACTTC
D gene: .; V gene: TRBV4-1; J gene: TRBJ1-4; clone size: .; CDR3 protein: CASSQDSGRLANEKLFF; CDR3 DNA: TGCGCCAGCAGCCAAGATAGTGGGAGATTGGCTAATGAAAAACTGTTTTTT
D gene: .; V gene: TRBV7-2; J gene: TRBJ1-2; clone size: few; CDR3 protein: CASSLALGGANYGYTF; CDR3 DNA: TGTGCCAGCAGCTTAGCGTTGGGGGGCGCGAACTATGGCTACACCTTC
D gene: TRBD1; V gene: TRBV12-3/TRBV12-4; J gene: TRBJ1-4; clone size: .; CDR3 protein: CASSLPGTANEKLFF; CDR3 DNA: TGTGCCAGCAGTCTCCCCGGGACAGCCAATGAAAAACTGTTTTTT
D gene: .; V gene: TRBV6-6; J gene: TRBJ1-2; clone size: few; CDR3 protein: CASSYGGGGYTF; CDR3 DNA: TGTGCCAGCAGTTACGGAGGAGGTGGCTACACCTTC
D gene: .; V gene: TRBV29-1; J gene: TRBJ2-6; clone size: few; CDR3 protein: CSVELSGDGANVLTF; CDR3 DNA: TGCAGCGTTGAGCTATCCGGGGACGGGGCCAACGTCCTGACTTTC
D gene: .; V gene: TRBV5-1; J gene: TRBJ2-7; clone size: .; CDR3 protein: CASSFSREYEQYF; CDR3 DNA: TGCGCCAGCAGCTTCTCTAGAGAATACGAGCAGTACTTC
D gene: TRBD1; V gene: TRBV2; J gene: TRBJ1-2; clone size: .; CDR3 protein: CASSEGRTGPTGYTF; CDR3 DNA: TGTGCCAGCAGTGAAGGCCGGACAGGTCCAACTGGCTACACCTTC
D gene: .; V gene: TRBV5-5; J gene: TRBJ1-6; clone size: .; CDR3 protein: CASGTAGTSSYNSPLHF; CDR3 DNA: TGTGCCAGCGGGACGGCGGGAACGAGCTCCTATAATTCACCCCTCCACTTT